There are many counts of the clone carrying this TCR beta chain. In TCRdb, the 5' RACE reads were re-called with MiXCR into one record per CDR3 protein. There are fewer than 150,000 distinct CDR3 sequences in the sample; 9.5% to 14% occur only once, and 24% lies in the top ten. This entry is derived from a study of spatial heterogeneity in lung cancer. For the study at large: Any follow-up PBMC samples that were available went on to be sequenced, and the median time to follow-up was roughly 2 years after resection.

As to time point: blood at routine non-recurrence follow-up after resection. The input material, whole RNA from tumor, nontumor lung or frozen PBMC, was sequenced unsorted. Per germline, CDR1 MDHEN and CDR2 SYDVKM. The V gene lost 6 bases and the J gene lost 1 base, with 6 bases spanning the gap. The CDR3 totals 12 residues. The origin of this receptor is a female donor with early-stage non-small cell lung cancer. The specimen comprised PBMCs, sampled at follow-up. The rearrangement uses TRBV28 and TRBJ1-2; no clear D gene. The CDR3 DNA reads TGTGCCAGCAGCTCCTATAACTATGGCTACACCTTC. Translated: CASSSYNYGYTF.